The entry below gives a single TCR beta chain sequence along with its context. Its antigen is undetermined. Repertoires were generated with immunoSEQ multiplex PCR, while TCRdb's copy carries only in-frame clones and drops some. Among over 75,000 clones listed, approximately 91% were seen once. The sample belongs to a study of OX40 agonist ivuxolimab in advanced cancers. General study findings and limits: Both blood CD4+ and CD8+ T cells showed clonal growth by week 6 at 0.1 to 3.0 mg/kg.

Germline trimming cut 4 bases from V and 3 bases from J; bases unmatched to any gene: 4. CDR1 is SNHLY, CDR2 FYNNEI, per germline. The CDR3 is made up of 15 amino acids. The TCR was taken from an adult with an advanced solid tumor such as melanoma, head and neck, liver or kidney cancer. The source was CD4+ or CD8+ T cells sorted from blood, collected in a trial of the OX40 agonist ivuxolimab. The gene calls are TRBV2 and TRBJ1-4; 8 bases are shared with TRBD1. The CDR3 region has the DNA TGTGCCAGCAGTGCAGGGGGCGCCGCTAATGAAAAACTGTTTTTT. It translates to CASSAGGAANEKLFF. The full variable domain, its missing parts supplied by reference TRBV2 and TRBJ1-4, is EPEVTQTPSHQVTQMGQEVILRCVPISNHLYFYWYRQILGQKVEFLVSFYNNEISEKSEIFDDQFSVERPDGSNFTLKIRSTKLEDSAMYFCASSAGGAANEKLFFGSGTQLSVL.